The 6 T cell receptor beta chains below were found in one sample sequenced in a study of PD-1 blockade in classical Hodgkin lymphoma. The assay was immunoSEQ multiplex PCR, and TCRdb's table has in-frame clones only and misses some. Of 35,000 to 50,000 clones listed, roughly 70% are singletons. Patients all relapsed after autologous stem cell transplantation, and there was variation in brentuximab vedotin exposure. This specimen consisted of peripheral blood mononuclear cells (PBMCs), obtained at baseline. These receptors were obtained from a human donor with classical Hodgkin lymphoma.

The rearrangement links TRBV7-9 to TRBJ2-7; D ambiguous. CDR3 size: 12 residues. The ends were cut back, 3 bases at V and 5 bases at J, with 8 bases in the middle. The germline V gene has CDR1 SEHNR and CDR2 FQNEAQ (reference sequence). CDR3 in amino acids: CASSFGLDEQYF. CDR3 bases: TGTGCCAGCAGCTTTGGTCTTGACGAGCAGTACTTC.

CDR3 bases: TGTGCCAGCCTGATTACGACAGGGGCGAACACTGAAGCTTTCTTT. The encoded protein is CASLITTGANTEAFF. This chain links TRBV2 with TRBJ1-1, with TRBD1 matching over 8 bases. CDR1 and CDR2 (germline): SNHLY, FYNNEI. The CDR3 consists of 15 residues. With V trimmed by 8 bases and J by 1 base, 9 bases remained unmatched.

The chain employs TRBV4-1 and TRBJ2-7, with TRBD1 identical over 7 bases. Germline CDR1 MGHRA, CDR2 YSYEKL. V lost 3 bases, J lost 1 base, and 6 bases stayed unmatched. The length of the CDR3 is 15 residues. The CDR3 DNA sequence: TGCGCCAGCAGCCATGCCCAGGGACAGTCCTACGAGCAGTACTTC. Translating gives CASSHAQGQSYEQYF.

The gene calls are TRBV18 and TRBJ2-5; unclear D gene. The V gene's germline CDR1 is KGHSH and CDR2 LQKENI. The CDR3 spans 12 residues. V lost 5 bases, J lost 5 bases, and 9 bases lay in between. The CDR3 is CASSTLDETQYF. The CDR3 DNA reads TGTGCCAGCTCAACCCTCGACGAGACCCAGTACTTC.

This clone was seen once. The same CDR3 also results from other DNA sequences found in this sample. The J gene is TRBJ1-1, the V gene TRBV18; unclear D gene. Trimming took off 3 bases at V and 1 base at J, with 9 bases between the two ends. Germline V gene data show CDR1 as KGHSH and CDR2 as LQKENI. This CDR3 region has 14 residues. The CDR3 region has the DNA TGTGCCAGCTCACCTCGGCCTGAGAACACTGAAGCTTTCTTT. This encodes CASSPRPENTEAFF.

J is TRBJ1-1 and V is TRBV30, with D perhaps TRBD1 (5 bases). Between the trimmed V and J ends, which lost 4 bases and 1 base, there was a span of 13 bases. This CDR3 has 14 residues. Germline-derived CDR1 and CDR2 are GTSNPN and SVGIG (reference sequence). This chain's CDR3 is CAWKSQGRNTEAFF. The CDR3 nucleotides read TGTGCCTGGAAGTCGCAGGGCAGGAACACTGAAGCTTTCTTT.